This entry describes one T cell receptor (beta chain). The CDR3 length is 16 residues. The germline V gene encodes CDR1 MDHEN and CDR2 SYDVKM. The J segment lost 4 bases and the V segment lost 2 bases, leaving 7 bases of the junction unmatched. These data originate in a study of blood T cell repertoires in COVID-19. The wider study: Samples of COVID-19 (acute and convalescent) were obtained from the United States, Italy and Spain. Nucleic acid was either cDNA or gDNA, and it came from T cells, B-cell-depleted T cells, or PBMCs.

Authors' processing steps: Estimation of nucleated cell counts was performed using reference gene primer amplification. Libraries were prepared by immunoSEQ multiplex PCR; TCRdb keeps only in-frame clonotypes and omits some of them. The V and J calls and clone size are taken from that table; D and trimming were inferred from the DNA. Here the sample spans roughly 100,000 clones, roughly 84% being singletons. The origin of this receptor is a human donor in a cohort sampled during active COVID-19. The rearrangement uses TRBV28 and TRBJ1-5; the match to TRBD1 covers 8 bases. The sequenced sample was peripheral blood. The chain's CDR3 is CASSLVGQGRNQPQHF. Here the CDR3 DNA reads TGTGCCAGCAGTTTAGTTGGACAGGGAAGAAATCAGCCCCAGCATTTT.